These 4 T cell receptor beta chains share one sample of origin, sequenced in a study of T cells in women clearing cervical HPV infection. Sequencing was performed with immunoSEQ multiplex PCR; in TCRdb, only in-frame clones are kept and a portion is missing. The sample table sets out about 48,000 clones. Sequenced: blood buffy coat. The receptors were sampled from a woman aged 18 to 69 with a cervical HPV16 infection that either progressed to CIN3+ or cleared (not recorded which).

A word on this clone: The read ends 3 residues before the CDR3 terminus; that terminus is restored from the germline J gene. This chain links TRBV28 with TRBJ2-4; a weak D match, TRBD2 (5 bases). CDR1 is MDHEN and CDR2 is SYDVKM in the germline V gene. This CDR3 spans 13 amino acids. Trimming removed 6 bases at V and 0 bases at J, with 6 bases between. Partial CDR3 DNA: TGTGCCAGCAGGGACTTAGCCAAAAACATT. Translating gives CASRDLAKNI. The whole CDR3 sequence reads CASRDLAKNIQYF. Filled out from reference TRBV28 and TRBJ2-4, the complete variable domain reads DVKVTQSSRYLVKRTGEKVFLECVQDMDHENMFWYRQDPGLGLRLIYFSYDVKMKEKGDIPEGYSVSREKKERFSLILESASTNQTSMYLCASRDLAKNIQYFGAGTRLSVL.

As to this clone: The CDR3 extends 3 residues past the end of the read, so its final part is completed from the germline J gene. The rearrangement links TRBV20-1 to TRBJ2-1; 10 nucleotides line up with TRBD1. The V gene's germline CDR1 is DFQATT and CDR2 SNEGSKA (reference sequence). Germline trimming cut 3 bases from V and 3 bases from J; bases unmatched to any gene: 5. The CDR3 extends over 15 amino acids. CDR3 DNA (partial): TGCAGTGCTAGTCCCGGGACAGGGGACTACAATGAG. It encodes CSASPGTGDYNE. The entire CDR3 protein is CSASPGTGDYNEQFF.

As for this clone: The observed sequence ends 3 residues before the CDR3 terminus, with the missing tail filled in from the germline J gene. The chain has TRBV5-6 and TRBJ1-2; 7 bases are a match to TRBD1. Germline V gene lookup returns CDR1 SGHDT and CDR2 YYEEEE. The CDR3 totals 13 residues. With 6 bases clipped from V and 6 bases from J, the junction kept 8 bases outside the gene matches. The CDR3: CASMGQPVDGYTF. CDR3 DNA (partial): TGTGCCAGCATGGGACAGCCCGTCGATGGC.

The covered CDR3 bases are TGTGCCAGTAGTATAGCCAAGGGGGGGGAG. Translated: CASSIAKGGE. The complete CDR3 protein is CASSIAKGGELFF. This chain joins TRBV19 and TRBJ2-2; possibly TRBD1 for D (5 bases). Coverage ceases 3 residues before the CDR3 finishes, and the germline J gene fills in the end. The V end was cut by 1 base, the J end by 8 bases, with 8 bases between. This CDR3 is 13 amino acids long. CDR1 LNHDA and CDR2 SQIVND come from the germline V gene (reference sequence). The whole variable domain, remainder taken from reference TRBV19 and TRBJ2-2, is DGGITQSPKYLFRKEGQNVTLSCEQNLNHDAMYWYRQDPGQGLRLIYYSQIVNDFQKGDIAEGYSVSREKKESFPLTVTSAQKNPTAFYLCASSIAKGGELFFGEGSRLTVL.